These T cell receptor beta chains were read from a single sample in a study of PD-L1 blockade in urothelial cancer. Using immunoSEQ multiplex PCR, the repertoire was profiled, and TCRdb retains in-frame clones only, with some absent. The sample includes around 93,000 clones, less than 85% of them seen just once. This specimen consisted of PBMCs, obtained around atezolizumab (anti-PD-L1) treatment. The origin of the receptors is a man aged 65-85 years with urothelial cancer. CDR3s include the opening cysteine and the closing phenylalanine or tryptophan. The order of the fields is J gene, V gene, D gene, clone size, CDR3 protein, CDR3 DNA. The D gene is left open where the match is weak. Not every row has a clone size; where given, it reads once, few, many or a size class.

>TRBJ2-2|TRBV7-9|-|-
CASSRGQINTGELFF
TGTGCCAGCAGCCGCGGACAGATTAACACCGGGGAGCTGTTTTTT
>TRBJ1-1|TRBV10-3|-|-
CAISEPTEKNTEAFF
TGTGCCATCAGTGAGCCCACAGAGAAGAACACTGAAGCTTTCTTT
>TRBJ2-3|TRBV5-1|-|-
CASSLDLPSDTQYF
TGCGCCAGCAGCTTGGATCTCCCTTCAGATACGCAGTATTTT
>TRBJ1-1|TRBV6-5|TRBD1|-
CASREQGTAFF
TGTGCCAGCAGGGAACAGGGGACGGCTTTCTTT
>TRBJ2-7|TRBV5-1|TRBD1|-
CASSLEGQGSHEQYF
TGCGCCAGCAGCTTGGAGGGACAGGGGTCCCACGAGCAGTACTTC
>TRBJ2-5|TRBV7-2|TRBD1|-
CASSLGAGGSASETQYF
TGTGCCAGCAGCTTAGGGGCAGGGGGCTCAGCAAGCGAGACCCAGTACTTC
>TRBJ2-5|TRBV6-5|TRBD2|-
CATQARLAKETQYF
TGTGCCACCCAGGCAAGACTAGCGAAAGAGACCCAGTACTTC
>TRBJ2-5|TRBV28|TRBD1|-
CASSSGQLEMQYF
TGTGCCAGCAGCTCGGGACAGTTAGAGATGCAGTACTTC
>TRBJ1-5|TRBV29-1|TRBD1|few
CSVADRGNQPQHF
TGCAGCGTCGCGGACAGGGGGAATCAGCCCCAGCATTTT
>TRBJ1-4|TRBV30|-|-
CAWRAWEGARSNEKLFF
TGTGCCTGGAGGGCGTGGGAAGGGGCGCGGAGTAATGAAAAACTGTTTTTT
>TRBJ2-1|TRBV27|-|once
CASSLMAGLGSYNEQFF
TGTGCCAGCAGTTTAATGGCGGGATTGGGCTCCTACAATGAGCAGTTCTTC
>TRBJ2-5|TRBV10-3|TRBD2|-
CAISESIFTSGKETQYF
TGTGCCATCAGTGAGTCGATATTTACTAGCGGCAAAGAGACCCAGTACTTC
>TRBJ1-5|TRBV6-5|-|-
CASSWTVADSNQPQHF
TGTGCCAGCAGTTGGACAGTTGCGGATAGCAATCAGCCCCAGCATTTT
>TRBJ2-7|TRBV7-9|-|-
CAVSRDTYEQYF
TGTGCCGTGTCCCGCGATACCTACGAGCAGTACTTC
>TRBJ2-2|TRBV9|TRBD2|-
CASSVATGSGDVGELFF
TGTGCCAGCAGCGTAGCTACGGGTAGCGGGGACGTCGGGGAGCTGTTTTTT
>TRBJ2-5|TRBV18|-|-
CASSRRAGQETQYF
TGTGCCAGCTCACGCAGGGCGGGGCAAGAGACCCAGTACTTC
>TRBJ2-7|TRBV11-1|-|-
CASSLLQGSYEQYF
TGTGCCAGCAGCTTACTACAGGGCTCCTACGAGCAGTACTTC
>TRBJ1-4|TRBV13|TRBD1|-
CASSSTGGYEKLFF
TGTGCCAGCAGTTCGACAGGGGGGTACGAAAAACTGTTTTTT
>TRBJ2-5|TRBV5-6|-|-
CATRRESGETQYF
TGTGCCACGAGGCGAGAATCGGGAGAGACCCAGTACTTC
>TRBJ1-5|TRBV10-2|-|-
CASSGDLMNQPQHF
TGCGCCAGCAGTGGAGACTTGATGAATCAGCCCCAGCATTTT
>TRBJ1-1|TRBV19|TRBD1|-
CASSMGTENTEAFF
TGTGCCAGTAGTATGGGGACAGAGAACACTGAAGCTTTCTTT
>TRBJ2-3|TRBV29-1|TRBD1|-
CSVDGTGSTDTQYF
TGCAGCGTTGACGGGACAGGGAGCACAGATACGCAGTATTTT